These 14 T cell receptor beta chains came from one sample sequenced in a study of blood T cell repertoires in COVID-19. Some clones are missing from TCRdb's copy, which holds only in-frame ones; the method was immunoSEQ multiplex PCR. The sample includes 85,000 to 130,000 clones, roughly four fifths of them seen just once. The sequenced sample was peripheral blood. The receptors were gathered from a woman aged 80 or over with active or convalescent COVID-19.

The V and J genes are TRBV7-2 and TRBJ1-2, with D maybe TRBD1 (6 bases). Germline-derived CDR1 and CDR2 are SGHTA and FQGNSA. There are 14 residues in the CDR3. V gave up 4 bases and J gave up 8 bases, with 17 bases separating them. This CDR3 reads CASSYSFTGPGYTF. CDR3 DNA: TGTGCCAGCAGCTACTCATTCACAGGGCCCGGCTACACCTTC.

The V and J genes are TRBV28 and TRBJ1-2; D is perhaps TRBD1 (5 bases). CDR1 is MDHEN and CDR2 is SYDVKM in the germline V gene. Between the trimmed V and J ends, which lost 6 bases and 8 bases, there was a span of 19 bases. The CDR3 loop spans 14 amino acids. CDR3 protein: CASRTGGAQNGYTF. The CDR3 DNA is TGTGCCAGCAGGACGGGTGGGGCGCAAAACGGCTACACCTTC.

The rearrangement uses TRBV6-6 and TRBJ1-1; no clear D. The length of the CDR3 is 11 residues. Trimming pared 6 bases from V and 3 bases from J, leaving 5 bases between. Germline loops: CDR1 MNHNY, CDR2 SVGAGI (reference sequence). CDR3 region: CASSQYTEAFF. In DNA, the CDR3 is TGTGCCAGCAGCCAGTACACTGAAGCTTTCTTT.

The J gene is TRBJ2-5, the V gene TRBV11-2; perhaps TRBD1 as D (5 bases). Germline V gives CDR1 SGHAT, CDR2 FQNNGV. V was cut by 2 bases and J by 4 bases, with 11 bases left in between. The CDR3 totals 14 residues. The CDR3 nucleotides are TGTGCCAGCAGCTTATGGGGCCGAGGAGAGACCCAGTACTTC. Protein product: CASSLWGRGETQYF.

The gene calls are TRBV4-2 and TRBJ1-4; tentative D call: TRBD1 (6 bases). The CDR3 runs to 17 residues. V lost 2 bases to trimming and J lost 2 bases, with 15 bases between them. The germline CDR1 and CDR2 sequences are LGHNA and YNFKEQ. CDR3 nucleotide sequence: TGTGCCAGCAGCCAAAATTATATCGGACAGACTAATGAAAAACTGTTTTTT. It codes for CASSQNYIGQTNEKLFF.

The CDR3 nucleotides are TGTGCCAGCAGCTTCGGGTCCGGGGAGACCCAGTACTTC. Its translation is CASSFGSGETQYF. The chain carries TRBV7-2 and TRBJ2-5; D is ambiguous. This CDR3 spans 13 amino acids. Germline V gene sequence: CDR1 SGHTA, CDR2 FQGNSA. V was clipped by 3 bases and J by 5 bases, with 10 bases between them.

The rearrangement links TRBV20-1 to TRBJ1-1; D is uncertain. This CDR3 is built from 11 residues. Germline V CDR1 and CDR2: DFQATT, SNEGSKA (reference sequence). Trimming removed 6 bases from V and 5 bases from J, with 10 bases in between. The CDR3 loop reads CSAAPGTEAFF. The CDR3 DNA reads as TGCAGTGCCGCCCCCGGTACTGAAGCTTTCTTT.

Here the CDR3 DNA reads TGTGCCAGCAGCCTCCCCCCCGGGGACATTCAGTACTTC. Amino acid sequence: CASSLPPGDIQYF. The chain couples TRBV7-8 to TRBJ2-4; perhaps TRBD2 as D (5 bases). In germline, CDR1 is SGHVS, CDR2 FQNEAQ. Trimming pared 5 bases from V and 8 bases from J, leaving 13 bases between. CDR3 size: 13 residues.

The rearrangement joins TRBV12-5 to TRBJ1-5, with TRBD1 matching over 11 bases. CDR3 length: 18 residues. Germline trimming cut 7 bases from V and 6 bases from J; bases unmatched to any gene: 17. CDR1 and CDR2 from the germline V gene are LGHNT and FRNRAP. CDR3 loop: CASALGTGGHWDSQPQHF. In nucleotides, the CDR3 is TGTGCTAGTGCCCTTGGGACAGGGGGTCACTGGGACAGTCAGCCCCAGCATTTT.

V gene TRBV28 combines with J gene TRBJ1-1; no clear D. The CDR3 sequence is 14 residues long. The germline V gene encodes CDR1 MDHEN and CDR2 SYDVKM. Trimming shortened V by 11 bases and J by 1 base, and 17 bases separated the two germline ends. The CDR3 DNA is TGTGCCTTAGGTACCAGGCGATCGAACACTGAAGCTTTCTTT. This encodes CALGTRRSNTEAFF. The whole variable domain, remainder taken from reference TRBV28 and TRBJ1-1, is DVKVTQSSRYLVKRTGEKVFLECVQDMDHENMFWYRQDPGLGLRLIYFSYDVKMKEKGDIPEGYSVSREKKERFSLILESASTNQTSMYLCALGTRRSNTEAFFGQGTRLTVV.

This clone was counted between two and nine times. V usage is TRBV18 and J usage is TRBJ1-3; D may be TRBD1 (6 bases). Germline CDR1 reads KGHSH; CDR2 reads LQKENI. Trimming stripped 1 base from V and 2 bases from J, with 12 bases between. This CDR3 spans 16 amino acids. CDR3 sequence reads: CASSPQGVIAGNTIYF. In DNA form, the CDR3 reads TGTGCCAGCTCACCACAGGGGGTAATTGCTGGAAACACCATATATTTT. The entire variable domain, with the rest obtained from reference TRBV18 and TRBJ1-3, is as follows: NAGVMQNPRHLVRRRGQEARLRCSPMKGHSHVYWYRQLPEEGLKFMVYLQKENIIDESGMPKERFSAEFPKEGPSILRIQQVVRGDSAAYFCASSPQGVIAGNTIYFGEGSWLTVV.

V and J are TRBV5-1 and TRBJ1-1; possibly TRBD1 for D (5 bases). The CDR3 is 16 amino acids. Deletions cut 2 bases from V and 0 bases from J, with 14 bases between. The V gene's germline CDR1 is SGHRS and CDR2 YFSETQ. CDR3 residues: CASSFPTGGLNTEAFF. As DNA, the CDR3 is TGCGCCAGCAGCTTCCCGACGGGGGGACTGAACACTGAAGCTTTCTTT.

This chain joins TRBV18 and TRBJ1-1; maybe TRBD1 (6 bases). This CDR3 region has 14 residues. Germline values: CDR1 KGHSH, CDR2 LQKENI. V shed 6 bases and J shed 0 bases, with 11 bases lying between them. CDR3 bases: TGTGCCAGCTCGACCGACAGGATGAACACTGAAGCTTTCTTT. Translation gives CASSTDRMNTEAFF.

The genes are TRBV5-6 and TRBJ2-3, with D possibly matching TRBD2 (6 bases). CDR1 and CDR2 (germline): SGHDT, YYEEEE. The V and J ends lost 2 bases and 0 bases respectively, with 10 bases between them. The CDR3 has 15 amino acids. The CDR3 region is CASSLAGLSTDTQYF. The DNA for the CDR3 is TGTGCCAGCAGCTTAGCGGGCCTTAGCACAGATACGCAGTATTTT.